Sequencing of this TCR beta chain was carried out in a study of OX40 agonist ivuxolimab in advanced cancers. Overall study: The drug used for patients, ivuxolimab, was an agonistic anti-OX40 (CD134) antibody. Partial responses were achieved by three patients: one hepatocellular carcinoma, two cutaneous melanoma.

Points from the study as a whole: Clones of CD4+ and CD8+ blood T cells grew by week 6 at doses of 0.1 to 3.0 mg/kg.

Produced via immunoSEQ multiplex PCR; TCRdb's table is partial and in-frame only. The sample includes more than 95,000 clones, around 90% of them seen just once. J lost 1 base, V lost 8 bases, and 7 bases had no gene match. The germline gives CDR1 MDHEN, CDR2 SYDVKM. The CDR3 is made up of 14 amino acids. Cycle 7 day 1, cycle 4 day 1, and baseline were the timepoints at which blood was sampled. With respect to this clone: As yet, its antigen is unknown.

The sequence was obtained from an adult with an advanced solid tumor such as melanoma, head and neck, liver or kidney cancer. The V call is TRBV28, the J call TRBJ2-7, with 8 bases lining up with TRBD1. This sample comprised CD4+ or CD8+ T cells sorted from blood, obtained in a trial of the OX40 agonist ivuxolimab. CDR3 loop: CASPPRTGSYEQYF. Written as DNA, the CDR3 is TGTGCCAGCCCCCCTCGGACAGGGTCCTACGAGCAGTACTTC.